Each of the 29 T cell receptor beta chains below was sequenced from the same sample in a study of blood T cell repertoires in COVID-19. The assay was immunoSEQ multiplex PCR, and TCRdb's table has in-frame clones only and misses some. The sample has approximately 400,000 clones; around 89% are singletons. Sequencing was performed on peripheral blood. The receptor source for this set is a man aged 40-50 years with acute or convalescent COVID-19.

This clone was seen a single time. The chain links TRBV19 to TRBJ2-1, with 7 bases fitting TRBD1. Germline trimming cut 6 bases from V and 7 bases from J; bases unmatched to any gene: 21. Germline V gives CDR1 LNHDA, CDR2 SQIVND (reference sequence). The CDR3 is made up of 18 amino acids. For the CDR3, the DNA is TGTGCCAGTAGCCGACGGGATACAGGGGCTAGCTCGGGGAATGAGCAGTTCTTC. Translated, it gives CASSRRDTGASSGNEQFF.

J is TRBJ1-3 and V is TRBV10-3, with 7 bases lining up with TRBD1. The germline gives CDR1 ENHRY, CDR2 SYGVKD. The CDR3 loop spans 14 amino acids. Germline trimming cut 8 bases from V and 8 bases from J; bases unmatched to any gene: 12. The CDR3 bases are TGTGCCATCCGGACCACAGGGGAAAGGCACACCATATATTTT. Translation gives CAIRTTGERHTIYF.

The gene calls are TRBV6-5 and TRBJ2-7, with D hard to call. CDR3 length: 15 amino acids. The germline gives CDR1 MNHEY, CDR2 SVGAGI. V gave up 0 bases and J gave up 3 bases, with 12 bases separating them. The CDR3 region is CASSYSNVDNYEQYF. The CDR3 DNA reads as TGTGCCAGCAGTTACTCGAACGTAGACAACTACGAGCAGTACTTC.

The CDR3 DNA reads TGTGCCAGCAGTACAGGACTAGCGGGAGGAAGCGGCTACGAGCAGTACTTC. It codes for CASSTGLAGGSGYEQYF. This rearrangement joins TRBV28 to TRBJ2-7; 14 positions match TRBD2. Germline V gene data show CDR1 as MDHEN and CDR2 as SYDVKM. The CDR3 consists of 17 residues. J lost 3 bases, V lost 5 bases, and 9 bases had no gene match.

The chain combines TRBV27 with TRBJ2-7; 11 nucleotides line up with TRBD1. There are 15 residues in the CDR3. CDR1 and CDR2 (germline): MNHEY, SMNVEV (reference sequence). Trimming at V came to 4 bases and at J to 3 bases, leaving 5 bases not matched to a gene. The CDR3: CASSSRTGGFYEQYF. For the CDR3, the DNA is TGTGCCAGCAGTTCGAGGACAGGGGGCTTCTACGAGCAGTACTTC.

The chain recombines TRBV12-3 or TRBV12-4 with TRBJ1-2; TRBD1 agrees at 9 bases. The CDR3 has 13 amino acids. After removal of 3 bases from V and 7 bases from J, the junction contained 3 bases not matched to a gene. Here the CDR3 reads CASSFWDRAGYTF. Here the CDR3 DNA reads TGTGCCAGCAGTTTTTGGGACAGGGCTGGCTACACCTTC.

The CDR3 nucleotides read TGTGCCAGTAGTATCCCAGGGGGGAATCAGCCCCAGCATTTT. Protein sequence: CASSIPGGNQPQHF. V and J are TRBV19 and TRBJ1-5, with 7 nucleotides matching TRBD1. Unmatched junction bases numbered 3, after V lost 3 bases and J lost 4 bases. CDR3 size: 14 residues. The V gene's germline CDR1 is LNHDA and CDR2 SQIVND (reference sequence).

This clone was seen a single time. J is TRBJ2-2 and V is TRBV9, with D maybe TRBD1 (6 bases). The germline V gene encodes CDR1 SGDLS and CDR2 YYNGEE. V was pared by 1 base and J by 4 bases, with 11 bases between. This CDR3 contains 15 residues. The CDR3 bases are TGTGCCAGCAGCGTACAGGGGTATGGCACCGGGGAGCTGTTTTTT. Translating gives CASSVQGYGTGELFF.

The V and J genes are TRBV19 and TRBJ2-1; 10 nucleotides align to TRBD1. V shed 10 bases and J 6 bases; nucleotides not matched to a gene: 6. The CDR3 covers 13 residues. The germline V gene has CDR1 LNHDA and CDR2 SQIVND (reference sequence). DNA of the CDR3: TGTGCCACATACAGACAGGGGGCCAATGAGCAGTTCTTC. Its translation: CATYRQGANEQFF.

This CDR3 is CASSSLTGGVGQPQHF. DNA of the CDR3: TGTGCCAGCAGCTCGCTGACAGGGGGGGTAGGTCAGCCCCAGCATTTT. The chain carries TRBV6-6 and TRBJ1-5; 9 positions match TRBD1. V lost 6 bases to trimming and J lost 6 bases; unmatched junction nucleotides: 12. CDR3 length: 16 amino acids. The germline CDR1 and CDR2 sequences are MNHNY and SVGAGI (reference sequence).

The genes are TRBV25-1 and TRBJ2-1; TRBD1 is a possible D gene (6 bases). Trimming cost V 4 bases and J 6 bases, with 10 bases left between them. From germline, CDR1 is MGHDK and CDR2 SYGVNS. The CDR3 extends over 13 amino acids. The CDR3 bases are TGTGCCAGCAGTGGGGACATTTTCAATGAGCAGTTCTTC. It codes for CASSGDIFNEQFF.

V and J are TRBV20-1 and TRBJ1-2; 8 positions match TRBD1. The J segment lost 2 bases and the V segment lost 3 bases, leaving 11 bases of the junction unmatched. Germline V gene data show CDR1 as DFQATT and CDR2 as SNEGSKA (reference sequence). The CDR3 totals 16 residues. CDR3 DNA sequence: TGCAGTGCTAGTGGGCAGGGGGCGCAGGGGAACTATGGCTACACCTTC. This encodes CSASGQGAQGNYGYTF.

V gene TRBV2 combines with J gene TRBJ1-3; tentatively, D is TRBD1 (6 bases). V was pared by 6 bases and J by 0 bases, with 6 bases between. Germline CDR1 SNHLY, CDR2 FYNNEI. This CDR3 spans 13 amino acids. In DNA, the CDR3 is TGTGCCAGCAGGGACAGCTCTGGAAACACCATATATTTT. The encoded protein is CASRDSSGNTIYF.

The J gene is TRBJ1-4, the V gene TRBV20-1; TRBD1 agrees at 9 bases. V shed 3 bases, J shed 7 bases, and the junction held 12 bases outside the gene matches. Germline values: CDR1 DFQATT, CDR2 SNEGSKA (reference sequence). CDR3 size: 16 residues. CDR3 protein: CSASKDRDRASEKLFF. The CDR3 nucleotides are TGCAGTGCTAGTAAAGACCGGGACAGGGCTAGTGAAAAACTGTTTTTT.

This clone came up once. CDR3 DNA: TGTGCCAGCAGCCCTGGACAGGGCAAATGGGAGACCCAGTACTTC. This sequence encodes CASSPGQGKWETQYF. V gene TRBV7-3 combines with J gene TRBJ2-5; 8 bases match TRBD1. Losses at the gene ends were 5 bases for V and 5 bases for J; bases not matched to a gene: 10. Germline CDR1 and CDR2: SGHTA and FQGTGA. The CDR3 has 15 residues. Together with reference TRBV7-3 and TRBJ2-5, the CDR3 gives the full variable domain: GAGVSQTPSNKVTEKGKYVELRCDPISGHTALYWYRQSLGQGPEFLIYFQGTGAADDSGLPNDRFFAVRPEGSVSTLKIQRTERGDSAVYLCASSPGQGKWETQYFGPGTRLLVL.

The chain is built from TRBV4-2 and TRBJ1-5; TRBD1 might be the D (6 bases). Germline V lookup: CDR1 LGHNA, CDR2 YNFKEQ. The germline V and J ends were trimmed by 3 bases and 2 bases, with 14 bases remaining between them. There are 16 residues in the CDR3. CDR3 sequence (DNA): TGTGCCAGCAGCCACCTTGCACAGGGTCGCAATCAGCCCCAGCATTTT. Protein: CASSHLAQGRNQPQHF.

This clone was observed a few times. This rearrangement joins TRBV30 to TRBJ2-1; tentative D call: TRBD2 (7 bases). V lost 0 bases to trimming and J lost 7 bases, with 16 bases between them. The CDR3 spans 15 residues. The germline CDR1 and CDR2 sequences are GTSNPN and SVGIG (reference sequence). The chain's CDR3 is CAWSVFGGRGNEQFF. The DNA for the CDR3 is TGTGCCTGGAGTGTTTTCGGGGGGAGGGGGAATGAGCAGTTCTTC.

This chain connects TRBV30 to TRBJ2-1; 7 bases line up with TRBD1. There are 13 residues in the CDR3. Trimming removed 2 bases from V and 9 bases from J; junction bases left unmatched: 7. In germline, CDR1 is GTSNPN, CDR2 SVGIG (reference sequence). As DNA, the CDR3 is TGTGCCTGGAGTCCCGACAGGGTGACTGAGCAGTTCTTC. Translated: CAWSPDRVTEQFF.

The V call is TRBV3-1 (or the pseudogene TRBV3-2), the J call TRBJ2-7; no clear D gene. Per germline, CDR1 LGHDT and CDR2 YNNKEL (reference sequence). The CDR3 runs to 16 residues. Trimming cost V 4 bases and J 0 bases, with 16 bases left between them. In nucleotides, the CDR3 is TGTGCCAGCAGCCCACAAGTCGGGTTAAGCTCCTACGAGCAGTACTTC. Encoded protein: CASSPQVGLSSYEQYF.

V gene TRBV5-1 combines with J gene TRBJ1-4, with no clear D. Germline V CDR1 and CDR2: SGHRS, YFSETQ. V was clipped by 2 bases and J by 7 bases, with 12 bases between them. This CDR3 comprises 14 residues. In nucleotides, the CDR3 is TGCGCCAGCAGCTTCGGAGGCGCCGGTGAAAAACTGTTTTTT. Amino acid sequence: CASSFGGAGEKLFF.

The chain combines TRBV7-2 with TRBJ2-7; TRBD1 matches at 8 bases. V shed 5 bases and J 2 bases; nucleotides not matched to a gene: 5. From germline, CDR1 is SGHTA and CDR2 FQGNSA. The CDR3 runs 14 residues. The chain's CDR3 is CASSLATGAYEQYF. The CDR3 DNA reads TGTGCCAGCAGCCTCGCGACAGGGGCCTACGAGCAGTACTTC.

In its sample, this clone was seen a few times. This chain links TRBV3-1 (or the pseudogene TRBV3-2) with TRBJ2-3; 14 nucleotides align to TRBD2. J lost 4 bases, V lost 4 bases, and 4 bases had no gene match. This CDR3 has 16 residues. Germline V CDR1 and CDR2: LGHDT, YNNKEL (reference sequence). The CDR3 coding sequence is TGTGCCAGCAGCCGGGAGGGACTAGCGGGAGCAGATACGCAGTATTTT. This gives the protein CASSREGLAGADTQYF.

The chain uses TRBV10-3 and TRBJ1-5; TRBD1 agrees at 9 bases. CDR1 is ENHRY, CDR2 SYGVKD, per germline. The ends lost 3 bases at V and 6 bases at J; junction bases unmatched: 6. This CDR3 region has 15 residues. CDR3 amino acids: CAISDQQGAGQPQHF. The CDR3 nucleotides read TGTGCCATCAGTGACCAACAGGGGGCAGGTCAGCCCCAGCATTTT.

This clone occurred once. The gene calls are TRBV28 and TRBJ1-2, with TRBD1 identical over 7 bases. The length of the CDR3 is 15 residues. Germline CDR1 MDHEN, CDR2 SYDVKM. The J segment lost 4 bases and the V segment lost 6 bases, leaving 11 bases of the junction unmatched. The CDR3: CASRGTGTARYGYTF. CDR3 DNA sequence: TGTGCCAGCAGGGGGACCGGGACAGCCCGCTATGGCTACACCTTC.

This chain connects TRBV5-4 to TRBJ2-7; D is ambiguous. Trimming took off 0 bases at V and 1 base at J, with 8 bases between the two ends. CDR1 SGHNT and CDR2 YYREEE come from the germline V gene (reference sequence). CDR3 length: 14 amino acids. CDR3 sequence reads: CASSLGQSSYEQYF. CDR3 in DNA: TGTGCCAGCAGCTTGGGGCAGTCTTCCTACGAGCAGTACTTC.

The chain carries TRBV27 and TRBJ1-4, with D unclear. The CDR3 covers 16 residues. The V gene's germline CDR1 is MNHEY and CDR2 SMNVEV (reference sequence). V dropped 3 bases and J dropped 0 bases, with 11 bases sitting between them. This CDR3 reads CASSFASGATNEKLFF. CDR3 in DNA: TGTGCCAGCAGTTTTGCCAGCGGTGCAACTAATGAAAAACTGTTTTTT.

The rearrangement uses TRBV19 and TRBJ2-7, with 10 bases lining up with TRBD2. The CDR3 runs 16 residues. Germline CDR1 is LNHDA and CDR2 is SQIVND (reference sequence). J was trimmed by 6 bases and V by 1 base; bases with no gene match: 9. The CDR3 nucleotides read TGTGCCAGTAGTATAGTAGCGGGAGGTAATGTGCGCGAGCAGTACTTC. It codes for CASSIVAGGNVREQYF.

The rearrangement joins TRBV7-3 to TRBJ1-2; D remains unclear. CDR3 length equals 14 residues. Germline V CDR1 and CDR2: SGHTA, FQGTGA. V dropped 1 base and J dropped 6 bases, with 12 bases sitting between them. As DNA, the CDR3 is TGTGCCAGCAGCTTAAGGGCGAAGCACAATGGCTACACCTTC. Translating gives CASSLRAKHNGYTF.

The rearrangement uses TRBV9 and TRBJ2-1, with 11 bases that match TRBD2. CDR3 length equals 16 residues. The V gene end was trimmed by 3 bases and the J gene end by 4 bases; junction bases not matched to a gene: 6. Per germline, CDR1 SGDLS and CDR2 YYNGEE. The CDR3 sequence: CASSALGTSGYNEQFF. In nucleotides, the CDR3 is TGTGCCAGCAGCGCGTTGGGGACTAGCGGATACAATGAGCAGTTCTTC.